This record looks at one T cell receptor (beta chain) sequence and its context. The antigen remains undetermined. The data are from a study of T-cell memory formation after mild COVID-19. Study-level findings and limits: The authors left the SARS-CoV-2 specificity of second-wave clones peaking on day 37 unconfirmed. Clones that shrank (day 15 to 85) were balanced CD4/CD8, whereas later expanders leaned CD4+.

Barcoded TCR alpha and TCR beta cDNA libraries with UMIs came from 5'RACE using constant-segment primers. TCRdb re-analysed the 5' RACE reads in MiXCR, keeping a single row per CDR3 protein. The sample records 150,000 to 200,000 distinct CDR3 sequences, roughly 31% being singletons. This CDR3 is 14 amino acids long. The V and J ends lost 6 bases and 7 bases respectively, with 18 bases between them. CDR1 SEHNR and CDR2 FQNEAQ come from the germline V gene (reference sequence). This clonotype was obtained from an adult woman who had mild COVID-19 (a few samples of this study predate the infection). Cell type and time point are not known. The chain recombines TRBV7-9 with TRBJ2-5, with D perhaps matching TRBD1 (5 bases). The material sequenced was PBMCs or a T cell subset sorted from them (not recorded which). In DNA, the CDR3 is TGTGCCAGCAGTCCAGGGTTAACTCTGTCGACCCAGTACTTC. It specifies CASSPGLTLSTQYF.